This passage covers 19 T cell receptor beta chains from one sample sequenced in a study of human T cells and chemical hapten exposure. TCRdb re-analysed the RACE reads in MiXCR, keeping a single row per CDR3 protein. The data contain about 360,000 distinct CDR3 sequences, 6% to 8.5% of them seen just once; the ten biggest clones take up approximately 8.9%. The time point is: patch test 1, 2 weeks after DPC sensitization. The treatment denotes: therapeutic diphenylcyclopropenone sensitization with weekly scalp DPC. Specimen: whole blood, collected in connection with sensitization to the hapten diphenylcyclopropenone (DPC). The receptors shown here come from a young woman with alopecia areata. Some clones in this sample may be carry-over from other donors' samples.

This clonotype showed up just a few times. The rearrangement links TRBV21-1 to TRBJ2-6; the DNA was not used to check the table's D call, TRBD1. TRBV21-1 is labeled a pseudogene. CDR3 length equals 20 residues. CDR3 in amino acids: CASSKGPGTGVLAGANVLTF. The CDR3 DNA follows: TGTGCCAGCAGCAAGGGGCCCGGGACAGGGGTCTTAGCTGGGGCCAACGTCCTGACTTTC.

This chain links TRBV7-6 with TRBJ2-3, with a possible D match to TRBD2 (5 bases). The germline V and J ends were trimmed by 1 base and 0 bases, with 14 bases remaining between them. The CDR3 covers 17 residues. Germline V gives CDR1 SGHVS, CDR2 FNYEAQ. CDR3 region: CASSLVTGVRSTDTQYF. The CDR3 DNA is TGTGCCAGCAGCTTAGTCACCGGGGTAAGGAGCACAGATACGCAGTATTTT.

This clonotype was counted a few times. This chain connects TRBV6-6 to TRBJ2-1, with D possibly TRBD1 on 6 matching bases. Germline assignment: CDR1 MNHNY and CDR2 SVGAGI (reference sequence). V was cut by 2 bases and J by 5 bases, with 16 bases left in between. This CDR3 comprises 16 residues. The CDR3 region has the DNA TGTGCCAGCAGTTACCCCGAGGGGGAAGACGACAATGAGCAGTTCTTC. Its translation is CASSYPEGEDDNEQFF.

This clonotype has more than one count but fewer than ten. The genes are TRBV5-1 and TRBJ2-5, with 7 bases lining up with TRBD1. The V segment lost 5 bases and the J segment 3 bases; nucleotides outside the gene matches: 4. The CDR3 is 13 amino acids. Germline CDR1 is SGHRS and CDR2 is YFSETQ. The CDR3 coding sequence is TGCGCCAGCAGATCCGGGACAGAAGAGACCCAGTACTTC. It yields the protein CASRSGTEETQYF.

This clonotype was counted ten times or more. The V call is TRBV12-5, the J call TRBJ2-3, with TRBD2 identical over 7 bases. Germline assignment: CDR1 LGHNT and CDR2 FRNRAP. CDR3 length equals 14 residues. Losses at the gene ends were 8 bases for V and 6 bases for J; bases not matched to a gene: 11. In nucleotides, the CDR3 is TGTGCTAGTTCGGCTGGACTAGTTCTGGATACGCAGTATTTT. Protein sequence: CASSAGLVLDTQYF.

The CDR3 loop is CSSTGLGNQPQHF. The CDR3 DNA is TGCAGTTCCACGGGGCTGGGCAATCAGCCCCAGCATTTT. This chain joins TRBV20-1 and TRBJ1-5, with D maybe TRBD1 (5 bases). The CDR3 is 13 amino acids. V was clipped by 8 bases and J by 2 bases, with 13 bases between them. Per the germline V gene, CDR1 is DFQATT and CDR2 is SNEGSKA (reference sequence).

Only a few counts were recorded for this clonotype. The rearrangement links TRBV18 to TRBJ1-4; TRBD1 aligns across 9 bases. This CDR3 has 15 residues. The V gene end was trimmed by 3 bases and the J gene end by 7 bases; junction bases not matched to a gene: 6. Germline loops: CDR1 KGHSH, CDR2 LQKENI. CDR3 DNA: TGTGCCAGCTCACCGACAGGGGGAATAGGTGAAAAACTGTTTTTT. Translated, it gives CASSPTGGIGEKLFF. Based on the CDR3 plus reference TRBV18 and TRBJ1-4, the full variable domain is NAGVMQNPRHLVRRRGQEARLRCSPMKGHSHVYWYRQLPEEGLKFMVYLQKENIIDESGMPKERFSAEFPKEGPSILRIQQVVRGDSAAYFCASSPTGGIGEKLFFGSGTQLSVL.

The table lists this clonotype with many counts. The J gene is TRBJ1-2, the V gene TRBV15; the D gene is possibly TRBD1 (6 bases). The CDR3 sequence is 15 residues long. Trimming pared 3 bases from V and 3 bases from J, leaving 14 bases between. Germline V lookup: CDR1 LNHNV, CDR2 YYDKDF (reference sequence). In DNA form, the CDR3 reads TGTGCCACCAGCAGGTCGAGGGGGGGAGACTATGGCTACACCTTC. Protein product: CATSRSRGGDYGYTF. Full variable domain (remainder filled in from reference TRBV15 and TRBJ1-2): DAMVIQNPRYQVTQFGKPVTLSCSQTLNHNVMYWYQQKSSQAPKLLFHYYDKDFNNEADTPDNFQSRRPNTSFCFLDIRSPGLGDTAMYLCATSRSRGGDYGYTFGSGTRLTVV.

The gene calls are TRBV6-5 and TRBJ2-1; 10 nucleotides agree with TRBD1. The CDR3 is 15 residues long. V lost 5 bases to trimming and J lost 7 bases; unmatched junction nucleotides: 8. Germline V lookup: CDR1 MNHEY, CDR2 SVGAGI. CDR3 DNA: TGTGCCAGCAGTCGGACAGGGGGGGATATTAATGAGCAGTTCTTC. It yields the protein CASSRTGGDINEQFF.

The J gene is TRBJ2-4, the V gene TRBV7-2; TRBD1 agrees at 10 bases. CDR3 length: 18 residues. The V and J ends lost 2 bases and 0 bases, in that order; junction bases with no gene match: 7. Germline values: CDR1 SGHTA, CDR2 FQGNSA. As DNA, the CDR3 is TGTGCCAGCAGCTTACTGGGACAGGGGACTCTAGCCAAAAACATTCAGTACTTC. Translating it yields CASSLLGQGTLAKNIQYF.

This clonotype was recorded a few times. In DNA form, the CDR3 reads TGTGCCAGCAGCCTGGGGACCGCGACCTATGGCTACACCTTC. This codes for CASSLGTATYGYTF. V and J are TRBV3-1 and TRBJ1-2; the D gene is possibly TRBD1 (5 bases). This CDR3 comprises 14 residues. Between the trimmed V and J ends, which lost 4 bases and 4 bases, there was a span of 13 bases. Looked up from germline, CDR1 is LGHDT and CDR2 is YNNKEL (reference sequence). Combining the CDR3 with reference TRBV3-1 and TRBJ1-2 gives the whole variable domain DTAVSQTPKYLVTQMGNDKSIKCEQNLGHDTMYWYKQDSKKFLKIMFSYNNKELIINETVPNRFSPKSPDKAHLNLHINSLELGDSAVYFCASSLGTATYGYTFGSGTRLTVV.

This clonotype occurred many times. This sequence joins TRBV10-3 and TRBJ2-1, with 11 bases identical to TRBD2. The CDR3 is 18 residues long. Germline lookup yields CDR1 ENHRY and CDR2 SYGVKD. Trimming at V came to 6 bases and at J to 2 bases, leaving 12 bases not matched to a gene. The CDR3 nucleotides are TGTGCCATCAGACGTCTGGGTAGCGGGGGGGCAACCTACAATGAGCAGTTCTTC. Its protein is CAIRRLGSGGATYNEQFF.

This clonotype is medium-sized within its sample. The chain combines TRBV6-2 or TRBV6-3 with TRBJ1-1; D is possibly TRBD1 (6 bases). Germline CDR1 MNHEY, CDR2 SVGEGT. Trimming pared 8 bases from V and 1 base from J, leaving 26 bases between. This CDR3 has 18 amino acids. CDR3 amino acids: CASATRKQGTITNTEAFF. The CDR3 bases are TGTGCCAGCGCAACACGAAAACAGGGAACTATTACGAACACTGAAGCTTTCTTT.

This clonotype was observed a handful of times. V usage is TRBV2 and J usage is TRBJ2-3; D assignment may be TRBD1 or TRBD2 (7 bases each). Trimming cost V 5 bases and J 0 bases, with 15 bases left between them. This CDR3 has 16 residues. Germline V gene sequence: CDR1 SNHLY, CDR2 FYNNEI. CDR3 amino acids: CASSPQGGHSTDTQYF. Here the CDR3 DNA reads TGTGCCAGCAGTCCCCAGGGGGGGCATAGCACAGATACGCAGTATTTT.

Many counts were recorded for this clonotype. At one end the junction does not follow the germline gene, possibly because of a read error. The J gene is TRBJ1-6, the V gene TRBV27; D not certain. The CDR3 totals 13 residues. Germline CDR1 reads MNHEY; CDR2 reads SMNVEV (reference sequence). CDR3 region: CASRGALDSPLHF. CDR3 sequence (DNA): TGTGCCAGCAGGGGAGCCCTCGATTCTCCCCTCCACTTT.

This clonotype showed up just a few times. In DNA, the CDR3 is TGCGCCAGCAGCCAGCCCACGGGGGGGAGCACTGAAGCTTTCTTT. Protein product: CASSQPTGGSTEAFF. The gene calls are TRBV4-1 and TRBJ1-1; possibly TRBD1 for D (5 bases). The CDR3 covers 15 residues. Trimming left V 3 bases short and J 4 bases short, with 15 bases between. Germline V gene lookup returns CDR1 MGHRA and CDR2 YSYEKL.

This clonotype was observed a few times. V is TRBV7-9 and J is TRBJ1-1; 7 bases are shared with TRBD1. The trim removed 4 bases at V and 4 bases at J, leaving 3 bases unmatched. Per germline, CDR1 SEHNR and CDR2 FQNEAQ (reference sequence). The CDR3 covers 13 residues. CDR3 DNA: TGTGCCAGCAGCTCAGGGGGTTTCACTGAAGCTTTCTTT. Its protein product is CASSSGGFTEAFF.

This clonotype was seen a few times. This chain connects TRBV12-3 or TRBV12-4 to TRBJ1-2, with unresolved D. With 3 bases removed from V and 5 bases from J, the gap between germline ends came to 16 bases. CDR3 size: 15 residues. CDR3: CASSFGSRTGYGYTF. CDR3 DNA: TGTGCCAGCAGTTTTGGGTCGCGCACGGGGTATGGCTACACCTTC.

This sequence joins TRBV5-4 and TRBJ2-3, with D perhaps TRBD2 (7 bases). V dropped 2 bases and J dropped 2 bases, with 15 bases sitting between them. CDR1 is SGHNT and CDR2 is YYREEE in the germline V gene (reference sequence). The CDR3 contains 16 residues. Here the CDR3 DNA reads TGTGCCAGCAGCTTCAGTGCGGGGGCCTTCACAGATACGCAGTATTTT. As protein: CASSFSAGAFTDTQYF.